The 10 T cell receptor beta chains given below trace back to one sample, sequenced in a study of shared clonotypes between healthy human individuals (TCRdb year 2020). CD8 naive samples consisted of CD45RO-negative cells that were positively selected for CCR7, yielding a CD45RA+CCR7+ population without TemRA cells. The method was the immunoSEQ multiplex PCR assay. Drawn from immuneACCESS, this table holds only the in-frame rearrangements with V and J called that TCRdb kept. Clones are partly lost; checked studies trace under half to an unresolved V gene and leave the rest unexplained. Here the sample has about 2.1 million clones; about 94% occur a single time. Clones ranked in the top ten supply approximately 1.7% of the sample. The sequenced material came from naive CD8+ T cells from PBMCs. The sample's cell subset or site label, decoded: CD45RA+CCR7+. These receptors were taken from a man between 18 and 29 years old in good health. Some clones in this sample may be carry-over from other donors' samples.

Comments on this clone: This CDR3 is also generated by other DNA sequences in the sample. The chain recombines TRBV9 with TRBJ1-4; tentatively, D is TRBD1 (5 bases). Germline V gives CDR1 SGDLS, CDR2 YYNGEE. V dropped 1 base and J dropped 7 bases, with 8 bases sitting between them. The CDR3 sequence is 13 residues long. The CDR3 here is CASSVSGGEKLFF. CDR3 coding DNA: TGTGCCAGCAGCGTATCTGGGGGTGAAAAACTGTTTTTT.

J is TRBJ2-3 and V is TRBV4-3; 7 bases agree with TRBD2. Germline CDR1 is LGHNA and CDR2 is YSLEER. CDR3 length: 15 amino acids. J gave up 6 bases and V 4 bases, and 10 bases lay outside the gene matches. CDR3 nucleotides: TGCGCCAGCAGCCCGGAGGGGAGGGTTTTCGATACGCAGTATTTT. This gives the protein CASSPEGRVFDTQYF.

The chain has TRBV28 and TRBJ2-7; no clear D. From germline, CDR1 is MDHEN and CDR2 SYDVKM. This CDR3 is 14 amino acids long. The ends were cut back, 7 bases at V and 3 bases at J, with 16 bases in the middle. The CDR3 nucleotides are TGTGCCAGCACTCCGCGTGGGATGGGCTACGAGCAGTACTTC. It is translated as CASTPRGMGYEQYF.

The V gene is TRBV7-9, the J gene TRBJ1-2, with 7 nucleotides matching TRBD1. This CDR3 is built from 16 residues. Per germline, CDR1 SEHNR and CDR2 FQNEAQ (reference sequence). The junction had 7 bases not matched to a gene; V was cut back by 1 base and J by 2 bases. The CDR3 is CASSLGRTGINYGYTF. For the CDR3, the DNA is TGTGCCAGCAGCTTAGGCCGGACAGGCATAAACTATGGCTACACCTTC.

The chain couples TRBV13 to TRBJ2-2; D is possibly TRBD1 or TRBD2 (5 bases each). Germline V CDR1 and CDR2: PRHDT, FYEKMQ (reference sequence). CDR3 size: 16 residues. V lost 5 bases and J 2 bases, leaving 15 bases between the germline ends. CDR3 coding DNA: TGTGCCAGCAGCATCCGGGACGTCCACAACACCGGGGAGCTGTTTTTT. This translates into CASSIRDVHNTGELFF. The whole variable domain, remainder taken from reference TRBV13 and TRBJ2-2, is AAGVIQSPRHLIKEKRETATLKCYPIPRHDTVYWYQQGPGQDPQFLISFYEKMQSDKGSIPDRFSAQQFSDYHSELNMSSLELGDSALYFCASSIRDVHNTGELFFGEGSRLTVL.

The chain uses TRBV4-1 and TRBJ2-3; 8 nucleotides line up with TRBD2. The CDR3 length is 15 residues. The ends lost 2 bases at V and 6 bases at J; junction bases unmatched: 7. The germline CDR1 and CDR2 sequences are MGHRA and YSYEKL. The CDR3 protein is CASSQIVAGLDTQYF. The DNA of the CDR3 is TGCGCCAGCAGCCAAATCGTAGCGGGACTGGATACGCAGTATTTT.

In its sample, this clone was seen a few times. The sample holds other DNA sequences that translate to the same CDR3. The V and J genes are TRBV28 and TRBJ1-5, with D uncertain. This CDR3 comprises 12 residues. The ends were cut back, 3 bases at V and 5 bases at J, with 5 bases in the middle. Germline lookup yields CDR1 MDHEN and CDR2 SYDVKM. The DNA of the CDR3 is TGTGCCAGCAGTTTTCCGTATCAGCCCCAGCATTTT. This gives the protein CASSFPYQPQHF.

The J gene is TRBJ2-3, the V gene TRBV11-2, with no clear D. Germline CDR1 and CDR2: SGHAT and FQNNGV. The CDR3 sequence is 16 residues long. V lost 1 base and J lost 6, with 17 bases in between. The CDR3 loop is CASSLGYRFGSDTQYF. CDR3 DNA: TGTGCCAGCAGCTTAGGATACAGATTTGGTAGTGATACGCAGTATTTT.

The chain links TRBV7-6 to TRBJ2-7, with 9 bases fitting TRBD2. Per the germline V gene, CDR1 is SGHVS and CDR2 is FNYEAQ. The CDR3 sequence is 16 residues long. J gave up 2 bases and V 1 base, and 6 bases lay outside the gene matches. Here the CDR3 reads CASSLVGLAPTYEQYF. The CDR3 nucleotides are TGTGCCAGCAGCTTAGTAGGACTAGCGCCTACCTACGAGCAGTACTTC.

The chain uses TRBV28 and TRBJ2-1, with TRBD2 as a possible D gene (6 bases). Trimming took off 6 bases at V and 5 bases at J, with 17 bases between the two ends. Germline CDR1 is MDHEN and CDR2 is SYDVKM. CDR3 length equals 15 residues. CDR3 nucleotide sequence: TGTGCCAGCAGCACTTGGGGGGACCGCGACAATGAGCAGTTCTTC. As protein: CASSTWGDRDNEQFF.